The 16 T cell receptor beta chains reported below all come from one sample, sequenced in a study of control samples from healthy donors and cancer patients. The repertoire was sequenced with immunoSEQ multiplex PCR; TCRdb's copy has only in-frame clones and lacks some. The sample includes approximately 130,000 clones, about nine tenths of them seen just once. The sequencing input was blood. These TCRs come from a man aged 35 to 55 in good health.

The chain combines TRBV6-2 or TRBV6-3 with TRBJ1-1; no reliable D call. V lost 6 bases and J lost 10, with 21 bases in between. The CDR3 length is 14 residues. Germline lookup yields CDR1 MNHEY and CDR2 SVGEGT. The CDR3 DNA follows: TGTGCCAGCAGCCGGGCCTCCCTCTCATCGGTAGCTTTCTTT. As protein: CASSRASLSSVAFF.

This clone has only one observation. The rearrangement joins TRBV5-1 to TRBJ1-2; 7 positions agree with TRBD1. The CDR3 has 14 residues. Germline V gene sequence: CDR1 SGHRS, CDR2 YFSETQ. After removal of 3 bases from V and 8 bases from J, the junction contained 10 bases not matched to a gene. CDR3 amino acids: CASSSWNRGGGYTF. The CDR3 DNA sequence: TGCGCCAGCAGCTCCTGGAACAGGGGTGGCGGCTACACCTTC.

The chain carries TRBV3-1 (or the pseudogene TRBV3-2) and TRBJ1-6; maybe TRBD1 (6 bases). The CDR3 is made up of 15 amino acids. CDR1 is LGHDT, CDR2 YNNKEL, per germline (reference sequence). Trimming stripped 4 bases from V and 7 bases from J, with 14 bases between. CDR3 loop: CASSPGTQPNSPLHF. In nucleotides, the CDR3 is TGTGCCAGCAGCCCGGGGACACAACCGAATTCACCCCTCCACTTT.

The CDR3 region has the DNA TGTGCCAGCAGTGAAGGACGGGTCACAAATGAAAAACTGTTTTTT. Translation gives CASSEGRVTNEKLFF. This chain joins TRBV25-1 and TRBJ1-4; no firm D call. The CDR3 has 15 amino acids. Between the trimmed V and J ends, which lost 2 bases and 5 bases, there was a span of 12 bases. CDR1 and CDR2 from the germline V gene are MGHDK and SYGVNS.

This clone was recorded once. The chain uses TRBV7-2 and TRBJ2-7, with no clear D. V was pared by 5 bases and J by 0 bases, with 5 bases between. There are 12 residues in the CDR3. CDR1 is SGHTA and CDR2 is FQGNSA in the germline V gene. As DNA, the CDR3 is TGTGCCAGCAGCGGGAACTCCTACGAGCAGTACTTC. Translation gives CASSGNSYEQYF. The variable domain in full, completed from reference TRBV7-2 and TRBJ2-7, reads GAGVSQSPSNKVTEKGKDVELRCDPISGHTALYWYRQSLGQGLEFLIYFQGNSAPDKSGLPSDRFSAERTGGSVSTLTIQRTQQEDSAVYLCASSGNSYEQYFGPGTRLTVT.

This clone turned up a few times. This chain uses TRBV7-2 with TRBJ2-5; 12 nucleotides align to TRBD2. Germline CDR1 SGHTA, CDR2 FQGNSA. This CDR3 region has 18 residues. V shed 1 base, J shed 2 bases, and the junction held 8 bases outside the gene matches. CDR3 bases: TGTGCCAGCAGCTTAGGGCCTAGCGGGGGGGGGACGCAAGAGACCCAGTACTTC. This sequence encodes CASSLGPSGGGTQETQYF.

Only one count was recorded for this clone. The gene calls are TRBV10-1 and TRBJ2-3; tentatively, D is TRBD1 or TRBD2 (6 bases each). V lost 4 bases, J lost 0 bases, and 14 bases lay in between. This CDR3 has 16 amino acids. Germline V gene data show CDR1 as WNHNN and CDR2 as SYGVQD (reference sequence). The CDR3 DNA follows: TGCGCCAGCAGTGTCGGTAGGGGGGTTAGCACAGATACGCAGTATTTT. This codes for CASSVGRGVSTDTQYF.

V is TRBV7-2 and J is TRBJ1-4; a possible D gene is TRBD1 (5 bases). Trimming took 2 bases from V and 5 from J, leaving 9 bases between them. CDR1 SGHTA and CDR2 FQGNSA come from the germline V gene. The CDR3 is 14 amino acids. The CDR3 nucleotides are TGTGCCAGCAGCTTATGGGGGGTCAATGAAAAACTGTTTTTT. It encodes CASSLWGVNEKLFF. The variable domain in full, completed from reference TRBV7-2 and TRBJ1-4, reads GAGVSQSPSNKVTEKGKDVELRCDPISGHTALYWYRQSLGQGLEFLIYFQGNSAPDKSGLPSDRFSAERTGGSVSTLTIQRTQQEDSAVYLCASSLWGVNEKLFFGSGTQLSVL.

The chain recombines TRBV14 with TRBJ1-6; the match to TRBD1 covers 10 bases. Per the germline V gene, CDR1 is SGHDN and CDR2 is FVKESK. With 4 bases clipped from V and 3 bases from J, the junction kept 6 bases outside the gene matches. The CDR3 is 17 residues long. The CDR3 DNA is TGTGCCAGCAGCCCGGACAGGGGGAAGGACTATAATTCACCCCTCCACTTT. It specifies CASSPDRGKDYNSPLHF.

This clone was seen just once. The chain employs TRBV5-1 and TRBJ1-1; the D gene is possibly TRBD1 (6 bases). The CDR3 consists of 13 residues. The germline gives CDR1 SGHRS, CDR2 YFSETQ. V was trimmed by 4 bases and J by 6 bases, leaving 13 bases between them. In DNA, the CDR3 is TGCGCCAGCAGCGCTACAGGGTTCGCTGAAGCTTTCTTT. Protein: CASSATGFAEAFF.

The chain combines TRBV7-8 with TRBJ2-2; 11 bases match TRBD1. V dropped 6 bases and J dropped 7; count of bases not matched to a gene: 10. This CDR3 region has 16 residues. CDR1 is SGHVS, CDR2 FQNEAQ, per germline. CDR3 bases: TGTGCCAGCAGAAGTGGACAGGGGGCGCGTATCGGGGAGCTGTTTTTT. This gives the protein CASRSGQGARIGELFF.

This clone was detected only a few times. The V gene is TRBV7-9, the J gene TRBJ1-1; weak D call: TRBD1 (5 bases). The CDR3 length is 14 residues. The germline V gene encodes CDR1 SEHNR and CDR2 FQNEAQ (reference sequence). V lost 4 bases and J 11 bases, leaving 20 bases between the germline ends. CDR3: CASSSLKEGPKAFF. The CDR3 coding sequence is TGTGCCAGCAGCTCCCTGAAGGAGGGGCCCAAGGCTTTCTTT.

This clone was counted a few times. CDR3 nucleotides: TGTGCCAGCAGCTTGGACTTGCGACAGGGGAACGAGCAGTACTTC. Its translation is CASSLDLRQGNEQYF. The V call is TRBV11-2, the J call TRBJ2-7; 8 bases are shared with TRBD1. V shed 3 bases and J 5 bases; nucleotides not matched to a gene: 9. The germline gives CDR1 SGHAT, CDR2 FQNNGV. This CDR3 comprises 15 residues.

The rearrangement joins TRBV25-1 to TRBJ1-4, with D maybe TRBD1 (5 bases). V lost 8 bases, J lost 4 bases, and 11 bases lay in between. The CDR3 has 13 amino acids. CDR1 and CDR2 (germline): MGHDK, SYGVNS. The CDR3, as DNA: TGTGCCAGCCGTCGAGGGGTTAATGAAAAACTGTTTTTT. Protein sequence: CASRRGVNEKLFF.

With regard to this clone: At one boundary the junction diverges from the germline segment, which might be a read error. The gene calls are TRBV19 and TRBJ1-4; D possibly corresponds to TRBD1 (5 bases). Per the germline V gene, CDR1 is LNHDA and CDR2 is SQIVND (reference sequence). The CDR3 has 15 residues. CDR3 loop: CTSSYLGHHNEKLFF. CDR3 DNA sequence: TGTACCAGTAGTTATTTAGGACACCATAATGAAAAACTGTTTTTT.

This clone appeared once. The V and J genes are TRBV9 and TRBJ1-5, with 9 bases aligning to TRBD1. The germline V gene has CDR1 SGDLS and CDR2 YYNGEE. The CDR3 has 14 residues. V shed 4 bases and J 4 bases; nucleotides not matched to a gene: 3. This CDR3 reads CASSSDRGNQPQHF. DNA of the CDR3: TGTGCCAGCAGCTCGGACAGGGGTAATCAGCCCCAGCATTTT.